This passage covers 20 T cell receptor beta chains from one sample sequenced in a study of early T cells in non-severe SARS-CoV-2 infection. TCRdb re-derived calls from the 5' RACE reads in MiXCR, one entry per CDR3 protein. The sample shows some 67,000 distinct CDR3 sequences, over 8% of them seen only once. Sequencing used whole blood, obtained at baseline. The receptors derive from an adult who was a healthcare worker with PCR-confirmed SARS-CoV-2 infection or an uninfected control (not recorded which).

A single count supports this clonotype. The rearrangement uses TRBV27 and TRBJ1-6, with 9 bases identical to TRBD1. The junction had 5 bases not matched to a gene; V was cut back by 3 bases and J by 8 bases. The germline gives CDR1 MNHEY, CDR2 SMNVEV (reference sequence). This CDR3 has 15 amino acids. The DNA of the CDR3 is TGTGCCAGCAGTTTCCGACAGGGGGTAGATTCACCCCTCCACTTT. Encoded protein: CASSFRQGVDSPLHF.

This clonotype was observed at least ten times. The gene calls are TRBV2 and TRBJ1-5; D is undetermined. V lost 5 bases and J lost 4, with 12 bases in between. CDR1 and CDR2 (germline): SNHLY, FYNNEI. This CDR3 has 14 amino acids. Written as DNA, the CDR3 is TGTGCCAGCAGTCGGACCCGGCGGAATCAGCCCCAGCATTTT. Protein product: CASSRTRRNQPQHF.

A few counts support this clonotype. The V gene is TRBV20-1, the J gene TRBJ2-7; 13 bases are shared with TRBD2. Germline V lookup: CDR1 DFQATT, CDR2 SNEGSKA (reference sequence). The CDR3 consists of 16 residues. Trimming cost V 3 bases and J 6 bases; bases outside gene matches: 11. CDR3 region: CSASQGLAGPTREQYF. For the CDR3, the DNA is TGCAGTGCTAGCCAGGGACTAGCGGGACCGACCCGCGAGCAGTACTTC.

The chain is built from TRBV28 and TRBJ1-3; TRBD1 matches at 7 bases. The CDR3 runs 15 residues. Unmatched junction bases numbered 4, after V lost 3 bases and J lost 2 bases. Looked up from germline, CDR1 is MDHEN and CDR2 is SYDVKM. The CDR3, as DNA: TGTGCCAGCAGTTTTTGGGACAGCCCTGGAAACACCATATATTTT. This sequence encodes CASSFWDSPGNTIYF. Complete variable domain (other parts from reference TRBV28 and TRBJ1-3): DVKVTQSSRYLVKRTGEKVFLECVQDMDHENMFWYRQDPGLGLRLIYFSYDVKMKEKGDIPEGYSVSREKKERFSLILESASTNQTSMYLCASSFWDSPGNTIYFGEGSWLTVV.

This clonotype was seen at least ten times. J is TRBJ2-2 and V is TRBV12-3 or TRBV12-4; D possibly matches TRBD1 or TRBD2 (5 bases each). V was trimmed by 4 bases and J by 6 bases, leaving 12 bases between them. The CDR3 has 14 amino acids. CDR3 sequence: CASSSTMGAGELFF. The DNA of the CDR3 is TGTGCCAGCAGTTCAACTATGGGGGCCGGGGAGCTGTTTTTT.

This clonotype was observed many times. The chain uses TRBV29-1 and TRBJ1-1; TRBD1 agrees at 9 bases. CDR3 length equals 16 residues. Germline V gene sequence: CDR1 SQVTM, CDR2 ANQGSEA. The V segment lost 0 bases and the J segment 0 bases; nucleotides outside the gene matches: 5. This chain's CDR3 is CSVEDWTGALNTEAFF. For the CDR3, the DNA is TGCAGCGTTGAAGACTGGACAGGGGCTTTGAACACTGAAGCTTTCTTT.

This clonotype was seen at least ten times. The chain carries TRBV20-1 and TRBJ2-7; D is undetermined. Germline assignment: CDR1 DFQATT and CDR2 SNEGSKA (reference sequence). V lost 0 bases to trimming and J lost 0 bases, with 12 bases between them. The CDR3 covers 15 residues. The CDR3 sequence is CSARDKPLSSYEQYF. The CDR3 DNA reads TGCAGTGCTAGAGACAAGCCCTTGAGCTCCTACGAGCAGTACTTC.

This clonotype was observed many times. The chain joins TRBV11-3 to TRBJ2-6; D gene ambiguous. The CDR3 has 16 amino acids. The germline V and J ends were trimmed by 4 bases and 2 bases, with 12 bases remaining between them. Germline V lookup: CDR1 SGHNT, CDR2 YENEEA. The CDR3 region has the DNA TGTGCCAGCAGCTCGAGTTACGAACCTGGGGCCAACGTCCTGACTTTC. Translating it yields CASSSSYEPGANVLTF.

This clonotype has a count of ten or more. The gene calls are TRBV28 and TRBJ2-2; the D gene could be TRBD1 or TRBD2 (5 bases each). Germline loops: CDR1 MDHEN, CDR2 SYDVKM. This CDR3 has 13 residues. Trimming took 3 bases from V and 6 from J, leaving 8 bases between them. CDR3 residues: CASSLVGAGELFF. The CDR3 DNA follows: TGTGCCAGCAGTTTGGTGGGGGCCGGGGAGCTGTTTTTT.

The chain has TRBV20-1 and TRBJ2-5; D might be TRBD2 (6 bases). Per germline, CDR1 DFQATT and CDR2 SNEGSKA (reference sequence). V was pared by 3 bases and J by 5 bases, with 16 bases between. This CDR3 is 14 amino acids long. The DNA of the CDR3 is TGCAGTGCTAGTAAGCGGGCACGGGGGGAGACCCAGTACTTC. Protein sequence: CSASKRARGETQYF.

This clonotype was observed many times. This chain joins TRBV12-3 or TRBV12-4 and TRBJ2-5; 12 bases agree with TRBD2. The CDR3 length is 16 residues. The V gene end was trimmed by 6 bases and the J gene end by 5 bases; junction bases not matched to a gene: 10. This chain's CDR3 is CASSHGLAGSGETQYF. The CDR3 coding sequence is TGTGCCAGCAGCCACGGACTAGCGGGATCCGGGGAGACCCAGTACTTC.

This clonotype occurred many times. J is TRBJ2-3 and V is TRBV5-1, with D possibly matching TRBD2 (5 bases). This CDR3 has 13 amino acids. V was cut by 1 base and J by 3 bases, with 6 bases left in between. Germline V CDR1 and CDR2: SGHRS, YFSETQ. The CDR3 coding sequence is TGCGCCAGCAGCTTGAGAGGGACAGATACGCAGTATTTT. Translated: CASSLRGTDTQYF.

V usage is TRBV6-2 or TRBV6-3 and J usage is TRBJ1-1; TRBD1 might be the D (5 bases). The germline V gene has CDR1 MNHEY and CDR2 SVGEGT. V was shortened by 11 bases and J by 1 base, with 14 bases between the two germline ends. This CDR3 contains 13 residues. The chain's CDR3 is CAGGRGPNTEAFF. DNA for the CDR3: TGTGCCGGTGGCCGGGGCCCGAACACTGAAGCTTTCTTT.

This clonotype was detected a few times. The chain uses TRBV6-2 or TRBV6-3 and TRBJ2-7; D remains unclear. CDR1 and CDR2 from the germline V gene are MNHEY and SVGEGT. V lost 6 bases and J 10 bases, leaving 22 bases between the germline ends. The CDR3 spans 14 residues. This CDR3 reads CASRNNGFHGGQYF. Here the CDR3 DNA reads TGTGCCAGCAGAAACAATGGATTTCACGGCGGTCAGTACTTC.

This clonotype occurred a few times. This sequence joins TRBV10-3 and TRBJ2-7; 7 positions agree with TRBD1. This CDR3 is built from 13 residues. Looked up from germline, CDR1 is ENHRY and CDR2 is SYGVKD. J gave up 2 bases and V 11 bases, and 9 bases lay outside the gene matches. The CDR3 is CAASGDRTYEQYF. DNA for the CDR3: TGTGCCGCATCCGGGGACAGAACCTACGAGCAGTACTTC.

There are many counts of this clonotype. The chain is built from TRBV24-1 and TRBJ2-3; TRBD1 agrees at 9 bases. V shed 5 bases and J 9 bases; nucleotides not matched to a gene: 17. The CDR3 runs 17 residues. Looked up from germline, CDR1 is KGHDR and CDR2 is SFDVKD. In DNA form, the CDR3 reads TGTGCCACCAGTGCCCGAGGAGGGACAGGGCCCTCATCGACGCAGTATTTT. Protein sequence: CATSARGGTGPSSTQYF.

This clonotype was detected a few times. The V gene is TRBV7-9, the J gene TRBJ1-1; TRBD1 is a possible D gene (6 bases). The CDR3 totals 15 residues. V was pared by 5 bases and J by 5 bases, with 18 bases between. Germline CDR1 SEHNR, CDR2 FQNEAQ (reference sequence). CDR3 bases: TGTGCCAGCAGCCTACAGGGTCTACTCGGGACTGAAGCTTTCTTT. Protein product: CASSLQGLLGTEAFF.

This clonotype was counted between two and nine times. V usage is TRBV7-2 and J usage is TRBJ1-5; D remains unclear. V was trimmed by 4 bases and J by 0 bases, leaving 10 bases between them. This CDR3 comprises 15 residues. Germline V gene lookup returns CDR1 SGHTA and CDR2 FQGNSA. The CDR3 DNA is TGTGCCAGCAGCTCGGCGTCCAGTAGCAATCAGCCCCAGCATTTT. Translated: CASSSASSSNQPQHF.

This clonotype was recorded many times. The chain is built from TRBV2 and TRBJ2-7; 7 bases map to TRBD1. This CDR3 region has 14 residues. Germline assignment: CDR1 SNHLY and CDR2 FYNNEI. V gave up 1 base and J gave up 6 bases; unmatched junction bases: 6. CDR3 protein: CASSEGVRGSEQYF. Written as DNA, the CDR3 is TGTGCCAGCAGTGAAGGGGTCAGGGGGAGCGAGCAGTACTTC.

This clonotype showed up just a few times. The chain uses TRBV7-2 and TRBJ2-3; weak D call: TRBD2 (6 bases). This CDR3 comprises 16 residues. Trimming cost V 5 bases and J 2 bases, with 17 bases left between them. Germline V gives CDR1 SGHTA, CDR2 FQGNSA. The CDR3 region is CASSATSREITDTQYF. CDR3 bases: TGTGCCAGCAGCGCAACTAGTCGGGAGATCACAGATACGCAGTATTTT.